The next 3 T cell receptor beta chains were all read from a single sample in a study of tumor-infiltrating lymphocytes in primary liver carcinoma. Total RNA (roughly 550 ng) served as template for TCR beta cDNA synthesis primed by a constant-region primer. Slightly modified ARM-PCR with three nested multiplex PCR rounds yielded TCR beta libraries. Each of the first two PCR rounds ran about 9 cycles with TRBV1-TRBV30 forward and C-beta reverse primers. TCRdb re-called the multiplex PCR reads through MiXCR, storing one row per CDR3 protein. The sample lists about 59,000 distinct CDR3 sequences, about two thirds seen once, with about 56% in the top ten. Between 20 and 30 mg of unsorted bulk tissue served as the source from which RNA and DNA were co-extracted. The sample comprised liver tumor tissue from sampling region 2. Subset: tumor region T2, inferior pole. The receptors shown here come from a man in his forties or fifties with primary liver carcinoma and hepatitis B virus infection.

Comment on this clonotype: At one boundary the junction diverges from the germline segment, which might be a read error. As DNA, the CDR3 is TGTGCCAGCAGCCAAGTTCAATGTGGGGTCTTTCAGCCCCAGCATTTT. Protein sequence: CASSQVQCGVFQPQHF. The rearrangement joins TRBV4-1 to TRBJ1-5; D unclear. The CDR3 loop spans 16 amino acids. The germline V gene has CDR1 MGHRA and CDR2 YSYEKL.

The chain combines TRBV4-1 with TRBJ2-3, with TRBD2 matching over 9 bases. Germline V lookup: CDR1 MGHRA, CDR2 YSYEKL. This CDR3 region has 18 residues. Trimming removed 3 bases from V and 14 bases from J; junction bases left unmatched: 24. This chain's CDR3 is CASSQTIALAGITDKRYF. CDR3 DNA sequence: TGCGCCAGCAGCCAGACCATTGCCCTAGCGGGAATCACCGATAAGCGGTATTTT.

The chain is built from TRBV4-3 and TRBJ2-3, with 9 bases fitting TRBD2. Trimming cost V 0 bases and J 5 bases; bases outside gene matches: 6. CDR1 and CDR2 from the germline V gene are LGHNA and YSLEER. This CDR3 has 16 amino acids. The CDR3 spells CASSQELAGRIDTQYF. In nucleotides, the CDR3 is TGCGCCAGCAGCCAAGAACTAGCGGGCAGGATAGATACGCAGTATTTT.